This passage covers 20 T cell receptor beta chains from one sample sequenced in a study of blood T cell repertoires in COVID-19. The data were produced by immunoSEQ multiplex PCR, yet TCRdb's version contains in-frame clones alone and is incomplete. In the table there are approximately 80,000 clones, approximately 80% of which are singletons. Source material: peripheral blood. All receptors come from a woman aged 70-85 years with acute or convalescent COVID-19.

The chain carries TRBV3-1 (or the pseudogene TRBV3-2) and TRBJ2-4; 7 nucleotides align to TRBD1. The length of the CDR3 is 14 residues. CDR1 and CDR2 from the germline V gene are LGHDT and YNNKEL (reference sequence). V lost 4 bases and J lost 8; bases outside the gene matches: 8. This CDR3 reads CASSPRTGMDIQYF. In DNA, the CDR3 is TGTGCCAGCAGCCCAAGGACAGGAATGGACATTCAGTACTTC.

The chain couples TRBV12-3 or TRBV12-4 to TRBJ1-4; tentatively, D is TRBD1 (5 bases). V lost 9 bases to trimming and J lost 8 bases, with 16 bases between them. The CDR3 is 13 residues long. CDR3 protein: CASNQGMSEKLFF. The CDR3 bases are TGTGCCAGTAATCAGGGAATGAGCGAAAAACTGTTTTTT.

The chain couples TRBV2 to TRBJ2-3; unclear D gene. CDR3 length: 16 residues. The ends were cut back, 3 bases at V and 2 bases at J, with 15 bases in the middle. From germline, CDR1 is SNHLY and CDR2 FYNNEI. The CDR3 nucleotides are TGTGCCAGCAGTGAGGTTGCTATAGTGATCACAGATACGCAGTATTTT. Translation: CASSEVAIVITDTQYF.

This chain uses TRBV9 with TRBJ1-1; the D is unclear. This CDR3 is built from 13 residues. V was trimmed by 4 bases and J by 5 bases, leaving 12 bases between them. Per the germline V gene, CDR1 is SGDLS and CDR2 is YYNGEE. The CDR3 nucleotides read TGTGCCAGCAGCTTTTCAGCGGGAACTGAAGCTTTCTTT. Translated, it gives CASSFSAGTEAFF.

The chain joins TRBV19 to TRBJ2-7, with 9 positions matching TRBD2. The ends lost 5 bases at V and 0 bases at J; junction bases unmatched: 8. This CDR3 is built from 16 residues. Germline loops: CDR1 LNHDA, CDR2 SQIVND (reference sequence). CDR3 region: CASSPGGSGSSYEQYF. The DNA of the CDR3 is TGTGCCAGTAGTCCCGGGGGTAGCGGGAGCTCCTACGAGCAGTACTTC.

This clone was detected a few times. This sequence joins TRBV11-2 and TRBJ1-6, with 7 positions matching TRBD1. CDR3 length: 17 residues. In germline, CDR1 is SGHAT, CDR2 FQNNGV. V gave up 4 bases and J gave up 4 bases; unmatched junction bases: 10. The CDR3 DNA follows: TGTGCCAGCAGCTCCTCGACAGGGCTACCTTATAATTCACCCCTCCACTTT. It translates to CASSSSTGLPYNSPLHF.

The chain carries TRBV6-5 and TRBJ1-5; possible D gene TRBD1, 5 bases. Germline V gives CDR1 MNHEY, CDR2 SVGAGI. This CDR3 is 12 amino acids long. V gave up 5 bases and J gave up 5 bases, with 7 bases separating them. The CDR3 sequence: CASSRGDQPQHF. DNA for the CDR3: TGTGCCAGCAGTCGGGGGGATCAGCCCCAGCATTTT.

The chain joins TRBV3-1 (or the pseudogene TRBV3-2) to TRBJ1-3; 7 bases agree with TRBD1. The CDR3 extends over 15 amino acids. Germline V gene lookup returns CDR1 LGHDT and CDR2 YNNKEL (reference sequence). The V gene end was trimmed by 4 bases and the J gene end by 3 bases; junction bases not matched to a gene: 6. The CDR3 bases are TGTGCCAGCAGCCCGACAGGGCTTTTTGGAAACACCATATATTTT. This translates into CASSPTGLFGNTIYF.

This clone was counted a few times. J is TRBJ2-4 and V is TRBV6-1, with D uncertain. V lost 1 base, J lost 9 bases, and 10 bases lay in between. Per germline, CDR1 MNHNS and CDR2 SASEGT. This CDR3 has 13 amino acids. CDR3 amino acids: CASSEETSGIQYF. For the CDR3, the DNA is TGTGCCAGCAGTGAAGAAACGTCAGGCATTCAGTACTTC.

The chain employs TRBV6-1 and TRBJ1-4; D gene unclear. The CDR3 sequence is 14 residues long. V shed 1 base and J shed 8 bases, with 11 bases lying between them. Germline lookup yields CDR1 MNHNS and CDR2 SASEGT. CDR3 in amino acids: CASSEGQLREKLFF. The CDR3 DNA reads as TGTGCCAGCAGTGAAGGACAACTCCGGGAAAAACTGTTTTTT.

The chain combines TRBV5-5 with TRBJ2-2; tentative D call: TRBD1 (5 bases). The CDR3 spans 17 residues. Germline CDR1 reads SGHKS; CDR2 reads YYEKEE (reference sequence). V was trimmed by 5 bases and J by 0 bases, leaving 17 bases between them. The CDR3 reads CASSPRMGPSNTGELFF. As DNA, the CDR3 is TGTGCCAGCAGTCCCCGGATGGGGCCCTCGAACACCGGGGAGCTGTTTTTT.

The V call is TRBV5-5, the J call TRBJ1-3; TRBD1 matches at 7 bases. Unmatched junction bases numbered 5, after V lost 5 bases and J lost 0 bases. Germline V lookup: CDR1 SGHKS, CDR2 YYEKEE (reference sequence). The CDR3 covers 15 residues. The CDR3 nucleotides read TGTGCCAGCAGTCGGGACAGCCCCTCTGGAAACACCATATATTTT. Translation gives CASSRDSPSGNTIYF.

The chain recombines TRBV28 with TRBJ1-2; D unclear. The ends were cut back, 5 bases at V and 0 bases at J, with 10 bases in the middle. Per the germline V gene, CDR1 is MDHEN and CDR2 is SYDVKM. CDR3 length equals 14 residues. The CDR3 is CASSPRETNYGYTF. CDR3 nucleotides: TGTGCCAGCAGTCCCCGGGAGACTAACTATGGCTACACCTTC.

The chain combines TRBV2 with TRBJ1-5, with D possibly TRBD1 on 6 matching bases. Germline V gives CDR1 SNHLY, CDR2 FYNNEI. V was pared by 10 bases and J by 7 bases, with 23 bases between. The CDR3 extends over 15 amino acids. The CDR3: CATKRTGGAEQPQHF. The CDR3 region has the DNA TGTGCCACCAAGAGGACGGGGGGCGCGGAGCAGCCCCAGCATTTT.

V gene TRBV5-1 combines with J gene TRBJ1-1; 10 nucleotides match TRBD1. V was pared by 5 bases and J by 0 bases, with 7 bases of the junction left unmatched. The CDR3 totals 16 residues. Germline V gives CDR1 SGHRS, CDR2 YFSETQ. In nucleotides, the CDR3 is TGCGCCAGCAGGACCGGGACAGGGGCCATGAACACTGAAGCTTTCTTT. This encodes CASRTGTGAMNTEAFF.

The CDR3, as DNA: TGTGCCAGCAGTTATGACAGGATGGGGGATCAGCCCCAGCATTTT. As protein: CASSYDRMGDQPQHF. The chain employs TRBV6-5 and TRBJ1-5, with a weak D call TRBD1 (6 bases). CDR3 length equals 15 residues. Germline V gene lookup returns CDR1 MNHEY and CDR2 SVGAGI. The V end lost 3 bases, the J end lost 5 bases, and 14 bases lay between the germline ends.

The chain joins TRBV11-2 to TRBJ2-5; D not certain. From germline, CDR1 is SGHAT and CDR2 FQNNGV. V was cut by 5 bases and J by 5 bases, with 6 bases left in between. The CDR3 has 11 residues. In DNA form, the CDR3 reads TGTGCCAGCAGCGACGGGGAGACCCAGTACTTC. This gives the protein CASSDGETQYF.

The chain combines TRBV19 with TRBJ1-5; TRBD1 aligns across 7 bases. Trimming took 2 bases from V and 6 from J; bases not matched to a gene: 7. Germline loops: CDR1 LNHDA, CDR2 SQIVND (reference sequence). CDR3 size: 15 residues. CDR3 region: CASSIQTGSFQPQHF. CDR3 coding DNA: TGTGCCAGTAGTATACAGACAGGGAGTTTTCAGCCCCAGCATTTT.

The chain joins TRBV18 to TRBJ1-4; D is unclear. CDR3 size: 14 residues. The ends were cut back, 3 bases at V and 10 bases at J, with 15 bases in the middle. CDR1 and CDR2 from the germline V gene are KGHSH and LQKENI. CDR3 loop: CASSPAPGLGKLFF. The CDR3 DNA reads TGTGCCAGCTCACCGGCCCCGGGGTTGGGAAAACTGTTTTTT.

J is TRBJ2-5 and V is TRBV20-1, with 11 bases that match TRBD1. The CDR3 runs to 13 residues. CDR1 and CDR2 from the germline V gene are DFQATT and SNEGSKA (reference sequence). After removal of 3 bases from V and 5 bases from J, the junction contained 2 bases not matched to a gene. CDR3 residues: CSASRDRGETQYF. In nucleotides, the CDR3 is TGCAGTGCTAGTAGGGACAGGGGGGAGACCCAGTACTTC.